Below, one T cell receptor (beta chain) is given with its context. Its antigen is undetermined. The record originates from a study of CD8+CD57+ T cells in acquired aplastic anemia. Regarding the study as a whole: With respect to CD8+ Simpson's diversity, patients and controls did not differ significantly.

Patients chosen for sequencing had shown CD8+CD57+ cell expansion by flow cytometry. The germline V gene encodes CDR1 MNHEY and CDR2 SMNVEV (reference sequence). The CDR3 consists of 14 residues. The V end lost 4 bases, the J end lost 5 bases, and 14 bases lay between the germline ends. TCR beta VDJ and CDR3 profiles were obtained from a genomic DNA template. TCRdb reanalysed the reads using MiXCR and keeps one entry per CDR3 protein. In the table there are some 120,000 distinct CDR3 sequences, approximately 41% of which are singletons. Sequencing was carried out using sorted CD4+, CD8+, or CD8+CD57+ T cells (not recorded which) from PBMCs. This TCR was recovered from a human donor with aplastic anemia. The rearrangement links TRBV27 to TRBJ1-1; D perhaps matches TRBD1 (5 bases). In DNA, the CDR3 is TGTGCCAGCAGTTCAACCCCAGGGCATACTGAAGCTTTCTTT. Protein: CASSSTPGHTEAFF.